Included here is one T cell receptor (beta chain) sequence, with context. The antigen this receptor binds is unknown. One base away there is no much larger clone; base qualities are not given. Collaborating institutions collected whole blood in K2EDTA tubes following their own protocols. For TCRbeta analysis, collaborators shipped samples as frozen whole blood, isolated PBMCs, or DNA extracted from either of those sample types. This entry belongs to a study of blood T cell repertoires in COVID-19 (TCRdb year 2020). Describing the broader study: Samples covering the acute and convalescent phases of COVID-19 were provided by collaborators in the United States, Italy and Spain. Where available, HLA class I and class II types were taken from metadata supplied by the sample provider and were not determined by assay-based typing. Sample metadata almost always included a de-identified subject ID, COVID-19 status, age in years and sex. Deeply sampled blood TCRbeta repertoires from subjects exposed to, actively infected with, or recovered from COVID-19 were included in the dataset. The prospective study material was composed of cDNA or gDNA derived from T cells, B-cell-depleted T cells, or PBMCs. Samples were obtained from the ongoing ImmuneRACE study (first 160 participants) and from approximately 1,200 subjects provided by 6 global collaborators. The repertoires were made available in a free public database intended to serve as a resource for research on the immune response to SARS-CoV-2. General study outcomes and caveats: Clinical and demographic metadata were provided uncurated, with the amount varying by source and participant.

TCRbeta CDR3 regions were amplified from genomic DNA using the immunoSEQ Assay, a bias-controlled multiplex PCR. The original pipeline was this. Nucleated cell counts per sample were estimated from amplification of reference gene primers within the assay. To quantify the absolute abundance of each unique TCRbeta CDR3 rearrangement, sequence reads were collapsed and filtered. For each sample, productive Simpson clonality was calculated as the square root of Simpson's diversity index over productive rearrangements. TCRdb limited this immuneACCESS table to in-frame rearrangements with V and J called. A share of clones is missing; checked studies link under half to unresolved V genes, and the rest is unexplained. That table is the source of V, J and clone size, and D and trimming were worked out from the DNA. The sample table records 85,000 to 120,000 clones; approximately 84% of these occur just once. The ten largest clones take up 13% to 15% of the sample.

CDR1 and CDR2, per the germline V gene, are SGHAT and FQNNGV. V lost 4 bases and J lost 5 bases, and the count of bases not matched to a germline gene is 4. Counted from cysteine to phenylalanine, this CDR3 has 14 amino acids. Only the CDR3 DNA is retained, 42 bases long and in frame from the first base. The TCR was taken from a woman aged 55 to 70 with acute or convalescent COVID-19. Sequencing was carried out using peripheral blood. The rearranged chain carries TRBV11-2 and TRBJ2-5, with TRBD2 matching 10 junction bases. The nucleotides are TGTGCCAGCAGCTCAGGACTAGCGGACGAGACCCAGTACTTC. This sequence encodes CASSSGLADETQYF.